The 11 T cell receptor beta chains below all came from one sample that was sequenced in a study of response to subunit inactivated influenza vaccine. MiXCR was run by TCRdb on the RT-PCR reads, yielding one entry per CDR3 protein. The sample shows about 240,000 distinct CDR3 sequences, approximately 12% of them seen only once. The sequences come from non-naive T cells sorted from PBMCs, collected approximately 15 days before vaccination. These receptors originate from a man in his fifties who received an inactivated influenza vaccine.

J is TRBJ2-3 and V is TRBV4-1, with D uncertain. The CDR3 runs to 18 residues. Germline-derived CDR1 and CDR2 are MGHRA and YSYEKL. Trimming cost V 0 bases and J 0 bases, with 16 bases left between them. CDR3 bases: TGCGCCAGCAGCCAAGATCGGGTCTATGCAAGCAGCACAGATACGCAGTATTTT. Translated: CASSQDRVYASSTDTQYF.

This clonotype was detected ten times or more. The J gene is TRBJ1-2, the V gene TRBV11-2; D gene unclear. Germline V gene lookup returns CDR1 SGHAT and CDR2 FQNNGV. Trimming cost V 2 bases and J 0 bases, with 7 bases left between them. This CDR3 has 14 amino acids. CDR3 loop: CASSLRETNYGYTF. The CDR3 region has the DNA TGTGCCAGCAGCTTAAGGGAAACTAACTATGGCTACACCTTC.

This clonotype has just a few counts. The CDR3 nucleotides read TGCAGTGCTAGGGGACGGGGCCAGTACGATGGGGGGACCCAGTACTTC. Translation: CSARGRGQYDGGTQYF. The chain carries TRBV20-1 and TRBJ2-5; D is perhaps TRBD1 or TRBD2 (5 bases each). V was cut by 3 bases and J by 7 bases, with 24 bases left in between. Germline V gene data show CDR1 as DFQATT and CDR2 as SNEGSKA (reference sequence). The CDR3 totals 16 residues.

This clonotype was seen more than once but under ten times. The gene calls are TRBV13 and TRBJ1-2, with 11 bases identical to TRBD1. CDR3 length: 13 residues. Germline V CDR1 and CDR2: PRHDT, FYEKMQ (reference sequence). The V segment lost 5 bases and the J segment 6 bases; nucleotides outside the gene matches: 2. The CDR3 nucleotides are TGTGCCAGCAGCCGGGGACAGGGGGATGGCTACACCTTC. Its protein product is CASSRGQGDGYTF. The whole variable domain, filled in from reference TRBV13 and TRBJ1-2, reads AAGVIQSPRHLIKEKRETATLKCYPIPRHDTVYWYQQGPGQDPQFLISFYEKMQSDKGSIPDRFSAQQFSDYHSELNMSSLELGDSALYFCASSRGQGDGYTFGSGTRLTVV.

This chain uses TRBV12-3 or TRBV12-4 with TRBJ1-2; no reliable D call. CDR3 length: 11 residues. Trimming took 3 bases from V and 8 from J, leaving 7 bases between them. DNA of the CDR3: TGTGCCAGCAGTTTTGGTATAGGCTACACCTTC. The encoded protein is CASSFGIGYTF.

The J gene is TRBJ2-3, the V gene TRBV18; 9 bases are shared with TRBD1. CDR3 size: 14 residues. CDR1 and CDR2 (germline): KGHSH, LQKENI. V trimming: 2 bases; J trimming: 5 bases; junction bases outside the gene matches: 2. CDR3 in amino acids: CASSPRTGEDTQYF. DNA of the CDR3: TGTGCCAGCTCACCAAGGACAGGGGAAGATACGCAGTATTTT.

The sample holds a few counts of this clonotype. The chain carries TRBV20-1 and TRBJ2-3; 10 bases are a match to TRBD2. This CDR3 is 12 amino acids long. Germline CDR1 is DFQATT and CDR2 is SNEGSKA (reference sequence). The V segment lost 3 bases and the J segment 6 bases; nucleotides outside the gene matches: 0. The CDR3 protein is CSARGLADTQYF. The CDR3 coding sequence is TGCAGTGCTAGGGGACTAGCGGATACGCAGTATTTT.

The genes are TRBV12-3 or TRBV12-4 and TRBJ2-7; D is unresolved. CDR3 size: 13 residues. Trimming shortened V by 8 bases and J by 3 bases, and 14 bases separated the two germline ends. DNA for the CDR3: TGTGCCAGCGCCACAACGGGCAGCTACGAGCAGTACTTC. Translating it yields CASATTGSYEQYF.

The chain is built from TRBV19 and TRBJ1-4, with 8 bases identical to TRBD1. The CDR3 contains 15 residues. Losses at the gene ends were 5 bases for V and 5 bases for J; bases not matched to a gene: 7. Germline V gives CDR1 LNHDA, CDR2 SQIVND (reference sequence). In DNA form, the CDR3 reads TGTGCCAGTAGTCCCTTCCGGGACAGGAATGAAAAACTGTTTTTT. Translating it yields CASSPFRDRNEKLFF.

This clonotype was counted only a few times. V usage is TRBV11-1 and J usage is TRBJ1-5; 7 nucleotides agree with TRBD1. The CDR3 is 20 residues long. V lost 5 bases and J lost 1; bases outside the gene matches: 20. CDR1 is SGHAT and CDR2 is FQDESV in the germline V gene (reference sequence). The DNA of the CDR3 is TGTGCCAGCAGCAAACGAGACAGGGAGGTGTGGAATGGAAGCAATCAGCCCCAGCATTTT. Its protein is CASSKRDREVWNGSNQPQHF.

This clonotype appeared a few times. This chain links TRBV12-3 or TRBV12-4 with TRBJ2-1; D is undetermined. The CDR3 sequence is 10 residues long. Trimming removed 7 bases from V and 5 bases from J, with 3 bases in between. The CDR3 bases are TGTGCCAGCACCCACAATGAGCAGTTCTTC. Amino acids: CASTHNEQFF.